Sequencing of this TCR beta chain was carried out in a study of OX40 agonist ivuxolimab in advanced cancers. At the level of the study: Patients assigned to dose escalation were diagnosed with hepatocellular carcinoma, melanoma, renal cell or head and neck cancer. People who had prior anti-PD-1, anti-PD-L1 or anti-CTLA-4 therapy could take part, and 40% had some. Partial responses occurred in Three dose-escalation patients, one with hepatocellular carcinoma and two with cutaneous melanoma.

V was pared by 4 bases and J by 8 bases, with 12 bases between. This CDR3 has 13 amino acids. CDR1 is MGHRA and CDR2 is YSYEKL in the germline V gene. Produced via immunoSEQ multiplex PCR; TCRdb's table is partial and in-frame only. The sample lists 57,000 or so clones; approximately 80% were seen once. On this clone itself: Its antigen is unidentified.

Study observations and caveats: On average, a greater number of expanded clones characterised CD8+ T cells relative to CD4+.

The chain uses TRBV4-1 and TRBJ2-4, with D possibly matching TRBD2 (6 bases). The sequence was obtained from an adult with an advanced solid tumor such as melanoma, head and neck, liver or kidney cancer. The source material was CD4+ or CD8+ T cells sorted from blood, sampled in a trial of the OX40 agonist ivuxolimab. The CDR3 sequence: CASSLLGGDIQYF. The CDR3 coding sequence is TGCGCCAGCAGCCTCCTGGGCGGGGACATTCAGTACTTC.